This TCR beta chain was documented in a study of siplizumab effects on memory and regulatory T cells. Points from the study as a whole: No naive or memory phenotype could be assigned to roughly 80-95% of proliferating clones.

Note on this clone: The antigen remains undetermined.

The CDR3 is 13 residues long. Trimming removed 6 bases from V and 5 bases from J, with 10 bases in between. CDR1 is KGHSH, CDR2 LQKENI, per germline. Assays covered around 10^5 TCR templates per sample. This table comes from immunoSEQ multiplex PCR, and its TCRdb copy is limited to in-frame clones, with some not included. The sample includes more than 85,000 clones, around nine tenths of them seen just once. Sequencing was performed on CD4+ T cells sorted from blood. The V gene is TRBV18, the J gene TRBJ1-4; weak D call: TRBD1 (6 bases). The clonotype was recovered from a human donor in good health. The CDR3 here is CASSSGQNEKLFF. The DNA for the CDR3 is TGTGCCAGCTCTTCAGGACAGAATGAAAAACTGTTTTTT.